One sample yielded the 5 T cell receptor beta chains listed below, sequenced in a study of CD8 T cells in ankylosing spondylitis. TCRdb recomputed calls from the 5' RACE reads with MiXCR, one row per CDR3 protein. The table includes hundreds of thousands of distinct CDR3 sequences, 20% to 25% detected once. Sequenced: blood, either unsorted or a sorted T cell fraction (not recorded which). These receptors originate from a male donor with ankylosing spondylitis or in good health (not recorded which).

The chain links TRBV9 to TRBJ2-1, with D uncertain. The V and J ends lost 0 bases and 7 bases respectively, with 8 bases between them. The CDR3 has 13 amino acids. Germline assignment: CDR1 SGDLS and CDR2 YYNGEE. CDR3 nucleotide sequence: TGTGCCAGCAGCGTAGGCAGGAAGAATGAGCAGTTCTTC. Translation: CASSVGRKNEQFF. Drawing the rest from reference TRBV9 and TRBJ2-1, the complete variable domain is DSGVTQTPKHLITATGQRVTLRCSPRSGDLSVYWYQQSLDQGLQFLIQYYNGEERAKGNILERFSAQQFPDLHSELNLSSLELGDSALYFCASSVGRKNEQFFGPGTRLTVL.

The chain has TRBV9 and TRBJ2-7, with 8 bases that match TRBD2. The CDR3 sequence is 14 residues long. V gave up 0 bases and J gave up 3 bases; unmatched junction bases: 2. Per germline, CDR1 SGDLS and CDR2 YYNGEE. The CDR3 reads CASSVGTSNYEQYF. The CDR3 DNA reads as TGTGCCAGCAGCGTAGGGACTAGCAACTACGAGCAGTACTTC.

This clonotype was found a few times. The chain couples TRBV20-1 to TRBJ1-2, with 9 bases lining up with TRBD1. CDR3 length: 11 residues. Germline CDR1 is DFQATT and CDR2 is SNEGSKA (reference sequence). CDR3 loop: CRIQGAKGYTF. The CDR3 DNA is TGCAGGATACAGGGGGCGAAAGGCTACACCTTC.

The chain uses TRBV29-1 and TRBJ2-7; D unclear. CDR1 is SQVTM, CDR2 ANQGSEA, per germline. This CDR3 comprises 11 residues. Trimming pared 3 bases from V and 4 bases from J, leaving 7 bases between. The CDR3 here is CSVDMGYEQYF. The CDR3 nucleotides read TGCAGCGTTGATATGGGTTACGAGCAGTACTTC.

This clonotype was seen a few times. This chain links TRBV15 with TRBJ2-7; the D gene is possibly TRBD2 (5 bases). Germline lookup yields CDR1 LNHNV and CDR2 YYDKDF (reference sequence). The length of the CDR3 is 12 residues. The V end was cut by 4 bases, the J end by 4 bases, with 8 bases between. The CDR3, as DNA: TGTGCCACCAGCATTTCGGGGTACGAGCAGTACTTC. Its protein is CATSISGYEQYF.